This T cell receptor (beta chain) derives from a study of a mutant IDH1 vaccine in newly diagnosed glioma. CDR1 and CDR2 from the germline V gene are GTSNPN and SVGIG (reference sequence). CDR3 size: 14 residues. V lost 4 bases to trimming and J lost 5 bases, with 18 bases between them. Profiling relied on immunoSEQ multiplex PCR, and the TCRdb table lists in-frame clones only, not all of them. The sample shows about 33,000 clones, roughly 80% of them seen only once. Sample time point: week 5, during vaccination. The content of each vaccine dose was 300 ug of mutant IDH1 20-mer peptide, and topical imiquimod accompanied it. Regarding this clone: Its matching antigen is unknown.

This specimen was PBMCs, taken from a glioma patient whose treatment included an IDH1 peptide vaccine. The sequence came from a man aged 30 to 45 with glioma. The rearrangement joins TRBV30 to TRBJ2-7; TRBD2 might be the D (6 bases). CDR3 amino acids: CAWTINPGGDEQYF. In DNA, the CDR3 is TGTGCCTGGACCATAAACCCGGGCGGGGACGAGCAGTACTTC.